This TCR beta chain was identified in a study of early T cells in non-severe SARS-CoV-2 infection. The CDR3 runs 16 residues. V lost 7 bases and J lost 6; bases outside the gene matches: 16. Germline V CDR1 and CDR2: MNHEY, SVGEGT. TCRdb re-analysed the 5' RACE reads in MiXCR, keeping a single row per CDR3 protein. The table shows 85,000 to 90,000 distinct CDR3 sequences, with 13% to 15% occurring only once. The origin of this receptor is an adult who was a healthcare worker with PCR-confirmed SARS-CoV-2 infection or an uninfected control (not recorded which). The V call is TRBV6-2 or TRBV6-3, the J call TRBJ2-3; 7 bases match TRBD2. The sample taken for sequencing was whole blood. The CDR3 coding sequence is TGTGCCAGCACCACCTCCAGCCCGCTGCGGGGGGATACGCAGTATTTT. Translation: CASTTSSPLRGDTQYF.